Shown below are 22 T cell receptor beta chains from a single sample sequenced in a study of T cell repertoires in cytomegalovirus infection. No antigen is known for these receptors. TCRdb recomputed calls from the reads with MiXCR, one row per CDR3 protein. The repertoire holds 400,000 to 600,000 distinct CDR3 sequences, with 40% to 50% as singletons. The sequencing used cultured PBMCs, collected from culture after CMV antigen stimulation. The receptors stem from a human donor in good health (CMV status not recorded). Some clones in this sample may be carry-over from other donors' samples.

Written as DNA, the CDR3 is TGTGCCAGCAGCTCTGACAGGGGGGTTGAGACCCAGTACTTC. The encoded protein is CASSSDRGVETQYF. V gene TRBV12-3 or TRBV12-4 combines with J gene TRBJ2-5; 9 bases fit TRBD1. CDR3 size: 14 residues. The J segment lost 5 bases and the V segment lost 6 bases, leaving 7 bases of the junction unmatched.

The rearrangement joins TRBV4-2 to TRBJ1-5; D is unclear. V was shortened by 4 bases and J by 9 bases, with 13 bases between the two germline ends. The length of the CDR3 is 13 residues. CDR1 and CDR2 (germline): LGHNA, YNFKEQ. CDR3 loop: CASSPDRRPPQHF. The DNA of the CDR3 is TGTGCCAGCAGCCCGGACCGGAGGCCGCCCCAGCATTTT.

V gene TRBV6-5 combines with J gene TRBJ1-4; the match to TRBD1 covers 8 bases. In germline, CDR1 is MNHEY, CDR2 SVGAGI. The CDR3 extends over 15 amino acids. Germline trimming cut 3 bases from V and 6 bases from J; bases unmatched to any gene: 6. The CDR3 DNA is TGTGCCAGCAGTTATACGGACAGGGAGCATGAAAAACTGTTTTTT. Translated: CASSYTDREHEKLFF.

This clonotype occurred once. The CDR3 spells CASRQGIASEAFF. CDR3 DNA sequence: TGTGCCAGCAGACAGGGGATCGCCTCTGAAGCTTTCTTT. The chain employs TRBV19 and TRBJ1-1, with 8 positions matching TRBD1. V shed 9 bases and J 6 bases; nucleotides not matched to a gene: 9. Germline V gene lookup returns CDR1 LNHDA and CDR2 SQIVND (reference sequence). The CDR3 contains 13 residues.

The chain links TRBV7-8 to TRBJ1-6; 8 positions match TRBD1. The CDR3 has 15 residues. CDR1 SGHVS and CDR2 FQNEAQ come from the germline V gene. The V segment lost 2 bases and the J segment 7 bases; nucleotides outside the gene matches: 4. For the CDR3, the DNA is TGTGCCAGCAGCTTACAGGACAGGGTGAATTCACCCCTCCACTTT. Amino acids: CASSLQDRVNSPLHF. The complete variable domain, with remaining parts taken from reference TRBV7-8 and TRBJ1-6, reads GAGVSQSPRYKVAKRGQDVALRCDPISGHVSLFWYQQALGQGPEFLTYFQNEAQLDKSGLPSDRFFAERPEGSVSTLKIQRTQQEDSAVYLCASSLQDRVNSPLHFGNGTRLTVT.

The chain combines TRBV6-6 with TRBJ2-7; TRBD2 matches at 11 bases. After removal of 4 bases from V and 5 bases from J, the junction contained 10 bases not matched to a gene. The V gene's germline CDR1 is MNHNY and CDR2 SVGAGI (reference sequence). The CDR3 runs 16 residues. The CDR3 DNA reads TGTGCCAGCAGTTCCAGATTAGCGGGAGGGCAAAACGAGCAGTACTTC. Its protein is CASSSRLAGGQNEQYF.

The genes are TRBV11-2 and TRBJ2-1; D is possibly TRBD1 (6 bases). The CDR3 runs to 17 residues. Germline V gene lookup returns CDR1 SGHAT and CDR2 FQNNGV. V lost 1 base, J lost 0 bases, and 13 bases lay in between. The chain's CDR3 is CASSLGTAGASYNEQFF. In nucleotides, the CDR3 is TGTGCCAGCAGCTTAGGAACGGCAGGGGCCTCCTACAATGAGCAGTTCTTC.

This clonotype was counted at least ten times. The chain recombines TRBV7-2 with TRBJ1-5; 10 bases are a match to TRBD1. Looked up from germline, CDR1 is SGHTA and CDR2 is FQGNSA. The CDR3 loop spans 16 amino acids. With V trimmed by 4 bases and J by 6 bases, 9 bases remained unmatched. CDR3 region: CASSSGQGIGSQPQHF. CDR3 nucleotides: TGTGCCAGCAGCTCGGGACAGGGGATAGGTAGTCAGCCCCAGCATTTT.

V and J are TRBV2 and TRBJ1-2; D remains unclear. CDR1 and CDR2 (germline): SNHLY, FYNNEI. Trimming removed 5 bases at V and 4 bases at J, with 5 bases between. CDR3 size: 11 residues. The CDR3 region is CASSLTYGYTF. The DNA of the CDR3 is TGTGCCAGCAGTCTGACCTATGGCTACACCTTC.

The chain couples TRBV5-1 to TRBJ2-3, with 7 bases that match TRBD1. Germline-derived CDR1 and CDR2 are SGHRS and YFSETQ. The CDR3 has 13 amino acids. V trimming: 0 bases; J trimming: 8 bases; junction bases outside the gene matches: 3. CDR3 sequence (DNA): TGCGCCAGCAGCTTGGACGGGGACAGTACGCAGTATTTT. Its translation: CASSLDGDSTQYF.

CDR3 in DNA: TGCAGTGTTAGCGGACAGGGGTTTTATTCACCCCTCCACTTT. Protein product: CSVSGQGFYSPLHF. The chain has TRBV20-1 and TRBJ1-6; 9 nucleotides align to TRBD1. With 7 bases clipped from V and 8 bases from J, the junction kept 9 bases outside the gene matches. The V gene's germline CDR1 is DFQATT and CDR2 SNEGSKA (reference sequence). The CDR3 is 14 residues long.

This sequence joins TRBV6-1 and TRBJ2-1, with D possibly being TRBD2 (5 bases). V lost 6 bases and J lost 6, with 6 bases in between. Per the germline V gene, CDR1 is MNHNS and CDR2 is SASEGT. The length of the CDR3 is 11 residues. The CDR3 reads CASRRGNEQFF. CDR3 coding DNA: TGTGCCAGCAGACGGGGCAATGAGCAGTTCTTC.

The table lists this clonotype with a count of one. The rearrangement uses TRBV28 and TRBJ2-5; D is possibly TRBD1 or TRBD2 (5 bases each). The CDR3 is 14 amino acids. The ends were cut back, 5 bases at V and 6 bases at J, with 16 bases in the middle. Looked up from germline, CDR1 is MDHEN and CDR2 is SYDVKM. CDR3 DNA sequence: TGTGCCAGCAGTATCCCAGGCCCGGGGCAGACCCAGTACTTC. It encodes CASSIPGPGQTQYF. The variable domain in full, with the rest retrieved from reference TRBV28 and TRBJ2-5, is DVKVTQSSRYLVKRTGEKVFLECVQDMDHENMFWYRQDPGLGLRLIYFSYDVKMKEKGDIPEGYSVSREKKERFSLILESASTNQTSMYLCASSIPGPGQTQYFGPGTRLLVL.

This chain uses TRBV20-1 with TRBJ2-5; tentative D call: TRBD2 (6 bases). Germline CDR1 and CDR2: DFQATT and SNEGSKA (reference sequence). The CDR3 extends over 13 amino acids. Trimming stripped 0 bases from V and 5 bases from J, with 10 bases between. In DNA form, the CDR3 reads TGCAGTGCTAGAGAACTAGCTGGGGAGACCCAGTACTTC. Its translation: CSARELAGETQYF.

This clonotype showed up many times. The CDR3 DNA reads as TGTGCCAGCAGCTTATTAAGGGTCCAAGAGACCCAGTACTTC. Encoded protein: CASSLLRVQETQYF. This chain links TRBV7-8 with TRBJ2-5; no definite D call. Trimming left V 2 bases short and J 1 base short, with 8 bases between. Germline V gene data show CDR1 as SGHVS and CDR2 as FQNEAQ. There are 14 residues in the CDR3.

This clonotype was recorded at least ten times. The chain links TRBV7-2 to TRBJ1-2, with a weak D call TRBD1 (6 bases). V lost 5 bases to trimming and J lost 5 bases, with 9 bases between them. The length of the CDR3 is 12 residues. The germline V gene has CDR1 SGHTA and CDR2 FQGNSA. The CDR3 spells CASSIQGYGYTF. CDR3 bases: TGTGCCAGCAGCATACAGGGATATGGCTACACCTTC.

V gene TRBV20-1 combines with J gene TRBJ1-1; 10 bases fit TRBD1. This CDR3 spans 15 amino acids. Trimming removed 5 bases from V and 3 bases from J; junction bases left unmatched: 9. CDR1 and CDR2 (germline): DFQATT, SNEGSKA (reference sequence). CDR3 nucleotide sequence: TGCAGTGCTCCCCGGACAGGGGGAGCGGACACTGAAGCTTTCTTT. Protein: CSAPRTGGADTEAFF.

This clonotype was counted between two and nine times. The CDR3 is CASSQIQGTPSNQPQHF. CDR3 in DNA: TGTGCCAGCAGCCAGATACAGGGGACCCCTTCAAATCAGCCCCAGCATTTT. V gene TRBV11-2 combines with J gene TRBJ1-5; TRBD1 matches at 7 bases. The germline V gene has CDR1 SGHAT and CDR2 FQNNGV. The CDR3 spans 17 residues. V lost 5 bases, J lost 4 bases, and 14 bases stayed unmatched.

This chain uses TRBV5-5 with TRBJ2-1; 10 bases line up with TRBD1. This CDR3 contains 15 residues. The ends lost 4 bases at V and 7 bases at J; junction bases unmatched: 8. Germline V gene lookup returns CDR1 SGHKS and CDR2 YYEKEE (reference sequence). The CDR3 nucleotides are TGTGCCAGCAGCCCCGGGACAGGGGAATGGAATGAGCAGTTCTTC. Protein product: CASSPGTGEWNEQFF.

This clonotype was counted only a few times. The chain couples TRBV19 to TRBJ2-1; 9 positions agree with TRBD2. CDR3 size: 14 residues. Per germline, CDR1 LNHDA and CDR2 SQIVND (reference sequence). The V segment lost 6 bases and the J segment 7 bases; nucleotides outside the gene matches: 7. The CDR3 bases are TGTGCCAGTAGGCCCGGGCTAGCGGGGAATGAGCAGTTCTTC. This encodes CASRPGLAGNEQFF.

This clonotype came up a few times. The rearrangement uses TRBV7-9 and TRBJ1-1, with 9 bases that match TRBD1. Germline V CDR1 and CDR2: SEHNR, FQNEAQ (reference sequence). The CDR3 extends over 15 amino acids. J was trimmed by 2 bases and V by 6 bases; bases with no gene match: 7. The CDR3 nucleotides are TGTGCCAGCAGGACTAGGGACAGGGCCAACACTGAAGCTTTCTTT. It encodes CASRTRDRANTEAFF. The variable domain in full, with the rest retrieved from reference TRBV7-9 and TRBJ1-1, is DTGVSQNPRHKITKRGQNVTFRCDPISEHNRLYWYRQTLGQGPEFLTYFQNEAQLEKSRLLSDRFSAERPKGSFSTLEIQRTEQGDSAMYLCASRTRDRANTEAFFGQGTRLTVV.

The chain uses TRBV6-6 and TRBJ2-7; 7 nucleotides agree with TRBD1. Germline V lookup: CDR1 MNHNY, CDR2 SVGAGI (reference sequence). CDR3 length: 14 residues. The V segment lost 6 bases and the J segment 3 bases; nucleotides outside the gene matches: 8. CDR3 sequence reads: CASSQWGQFYEQYF. CDR3 in DNA: TGTGCCAGCAGCCAGTGGGGACAGTTCTACGAGCAGTACTTC.